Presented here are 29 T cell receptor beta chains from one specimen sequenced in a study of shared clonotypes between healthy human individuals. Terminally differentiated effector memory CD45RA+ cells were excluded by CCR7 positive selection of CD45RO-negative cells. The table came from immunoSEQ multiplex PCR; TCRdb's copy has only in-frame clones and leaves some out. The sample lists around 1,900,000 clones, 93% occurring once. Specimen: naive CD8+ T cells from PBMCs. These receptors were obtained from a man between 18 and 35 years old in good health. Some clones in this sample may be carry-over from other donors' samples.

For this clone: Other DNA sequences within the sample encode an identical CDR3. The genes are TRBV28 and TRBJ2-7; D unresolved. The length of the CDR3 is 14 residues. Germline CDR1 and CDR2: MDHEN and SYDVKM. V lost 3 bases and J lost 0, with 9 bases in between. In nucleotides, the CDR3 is TGTGCCAGCAGTTTTCTCGCGGTCTCCTACGAGCAGTACTTC. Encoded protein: CASSFLAVSYEQYF.

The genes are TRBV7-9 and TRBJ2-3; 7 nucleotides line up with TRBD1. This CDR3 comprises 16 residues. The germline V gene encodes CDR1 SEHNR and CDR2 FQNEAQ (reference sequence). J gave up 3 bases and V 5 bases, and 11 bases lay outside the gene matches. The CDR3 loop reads CASSGGHRGRTDTQYF. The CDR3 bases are TGTGCCAGCAGCGGAGGACACAGGGGAAGGACAGATACGCAGTATTTT. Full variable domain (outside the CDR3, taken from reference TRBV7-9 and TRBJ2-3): DTGVSQNPRHKITKRGQNVTFRCDPISEHNRLYWYRQTLGQGPEFLTYFQNEAQLEKSRLLSDRFSAERPKGSFSTLEIQRTEQGDSAMYLCASSGGHRGRTDTQYFGPGTRLTVL.

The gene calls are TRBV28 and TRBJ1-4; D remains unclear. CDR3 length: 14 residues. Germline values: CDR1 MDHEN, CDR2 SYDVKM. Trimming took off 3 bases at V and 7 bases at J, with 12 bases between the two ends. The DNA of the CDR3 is TGTGCCAGCAGTTTCAGAGCCCGGGGTGAAAAACTGTTTTTT. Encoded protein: CASSFRARGEKLFF.

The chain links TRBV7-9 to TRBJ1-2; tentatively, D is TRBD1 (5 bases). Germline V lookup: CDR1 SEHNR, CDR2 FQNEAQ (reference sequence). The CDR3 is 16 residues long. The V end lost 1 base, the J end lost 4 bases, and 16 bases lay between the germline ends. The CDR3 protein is CASSLESQGRIYGYTF. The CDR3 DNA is TGTGCCAGCAGCTTAGAGTCCCAGGGACGAATCTATGGCTACACCTTC.

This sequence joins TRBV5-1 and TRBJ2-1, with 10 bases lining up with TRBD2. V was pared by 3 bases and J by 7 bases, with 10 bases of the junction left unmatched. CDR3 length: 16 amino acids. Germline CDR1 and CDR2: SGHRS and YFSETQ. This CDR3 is CASSWVTASGRNEQFF. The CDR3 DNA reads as TGCGCCAGCAGCTGGGTCACGGCTAGCGGGAGAAATGAGCAGTTCTTC.

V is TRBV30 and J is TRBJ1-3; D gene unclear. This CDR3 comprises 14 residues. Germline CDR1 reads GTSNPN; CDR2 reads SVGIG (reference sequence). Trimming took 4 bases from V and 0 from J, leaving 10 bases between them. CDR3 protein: CAWTDGSSGNTIYF. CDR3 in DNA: TGTGCCTGGACGGACGGGAGCTCTGGAAACACCATATATTTT.

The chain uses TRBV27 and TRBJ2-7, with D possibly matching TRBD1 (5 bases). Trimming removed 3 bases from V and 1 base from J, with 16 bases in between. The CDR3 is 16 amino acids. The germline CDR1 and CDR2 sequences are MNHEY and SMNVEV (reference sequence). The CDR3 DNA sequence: TGTGCCAGCAGTTTGACTGGACGGACAACATCCTACGAGCAGTACTTC. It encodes CASSLTGRTTSYEQYF.

The CDR3 protein is CASSLAGAWNEQFF. Written as DNA, the CDR3 is TGTGCCAGCAGTTTAGCGGGAGCATGGAATGAGCAGTTCTTC. V usage is TRBV25-1 and J usage is TRBJ2-1; TRBD2 matches at 9 bases. With V trimmed by 5 bases and J by 7 bases, 6 bases remained unmatched. This CDR3 contains 14 residues. In germline, CDR1 is MGHDK, CDR2 SYGVNS.

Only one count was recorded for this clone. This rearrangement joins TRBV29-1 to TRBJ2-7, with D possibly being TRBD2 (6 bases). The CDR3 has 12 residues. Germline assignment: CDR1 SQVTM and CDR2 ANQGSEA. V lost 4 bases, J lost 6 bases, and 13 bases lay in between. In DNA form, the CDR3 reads TGCAGCGTTGCAGTGCCCGGGGGCGAGCAGTACTTC. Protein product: CSVAVPGGEQYF.

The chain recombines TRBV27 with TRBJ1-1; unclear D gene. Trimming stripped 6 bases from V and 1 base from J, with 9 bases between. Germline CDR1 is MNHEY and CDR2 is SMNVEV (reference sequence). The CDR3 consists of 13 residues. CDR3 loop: CASSKTWNTEAFF. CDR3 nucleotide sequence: TGTGCCAGCAGCAAGACGTGGAACACTGAAGCTTTCTTT.

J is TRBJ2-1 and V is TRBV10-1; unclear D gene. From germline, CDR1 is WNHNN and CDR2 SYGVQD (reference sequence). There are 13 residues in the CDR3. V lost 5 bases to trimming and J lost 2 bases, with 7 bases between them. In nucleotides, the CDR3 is TGCGCCAGCAGTCTGTTACCCTACAATGAGCAGTTCTTC. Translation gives CASSLLPYNEQFF.

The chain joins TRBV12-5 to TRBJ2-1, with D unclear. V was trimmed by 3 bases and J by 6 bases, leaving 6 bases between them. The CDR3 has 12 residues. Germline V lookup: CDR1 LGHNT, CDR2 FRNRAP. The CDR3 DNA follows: TGTGCTAGTGGTTTCACCCCCAATGAGCAGTTCTTC. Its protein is CASGFTPNEQFF.

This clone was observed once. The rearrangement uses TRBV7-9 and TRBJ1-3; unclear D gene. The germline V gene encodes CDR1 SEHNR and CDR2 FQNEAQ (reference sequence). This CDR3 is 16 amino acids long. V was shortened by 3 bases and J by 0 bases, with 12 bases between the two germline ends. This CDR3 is CASSFLRARSGNTIYF. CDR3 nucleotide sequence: TGTGCCAGCAGCTTTCTCCGCGCACGCTCTGGAAACACCATATATTTT.

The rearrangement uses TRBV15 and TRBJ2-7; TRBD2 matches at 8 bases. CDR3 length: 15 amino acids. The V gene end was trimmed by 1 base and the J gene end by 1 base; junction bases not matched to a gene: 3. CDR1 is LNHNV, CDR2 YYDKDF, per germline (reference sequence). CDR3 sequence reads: CATSRGSGRSYEQYF. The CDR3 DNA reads TGTGCCACCAGCAGAGGGAGCGGGAGATCCTACGAGCAGTACTTC.

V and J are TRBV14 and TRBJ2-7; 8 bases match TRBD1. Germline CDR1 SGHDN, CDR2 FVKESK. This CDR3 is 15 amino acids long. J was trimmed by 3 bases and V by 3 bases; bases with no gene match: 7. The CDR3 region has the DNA TGTGCCAGCAGCCACCGGGCAGGGGGCAACTACGAGCAGTACTTC. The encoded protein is CASSHRAGGNYEQYF.

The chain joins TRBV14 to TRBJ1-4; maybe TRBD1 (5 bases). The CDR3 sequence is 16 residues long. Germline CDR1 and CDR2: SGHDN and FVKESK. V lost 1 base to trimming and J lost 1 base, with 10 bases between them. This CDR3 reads CASSQARDRTNEKLFF. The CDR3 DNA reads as TGTGCCAGCAGCCAAGCTCGCGACAGAACTAATGAAAAACTGTTTTTT.

The CDR3 sequence: CASSPRTGTTEAFF. CDR3 bases: TGTGCCAGCAGTCCCAGGACAGGGACCACTGAAGCTTTCTTT. This chain links TRBV27 with TRBJ1-1; 8 bases map to TRBD1. CDR1 MNHEY and CDR2 SMNVEV come from the germline V gene (reference sequence). The ends lost 5 bases at V and 4 bases at J; junction bases unmatched: 6. The CDR3 length is 14 residues.

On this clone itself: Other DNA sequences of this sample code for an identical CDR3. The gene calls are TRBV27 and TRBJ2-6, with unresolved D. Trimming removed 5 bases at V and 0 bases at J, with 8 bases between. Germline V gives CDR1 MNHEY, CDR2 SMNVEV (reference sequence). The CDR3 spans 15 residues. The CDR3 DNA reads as TGTGCCAGCAGTCCTGGAGTCTCTGGGGCCAACGTCCTGACTTTC. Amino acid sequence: CASSPGVSGANVLTF.

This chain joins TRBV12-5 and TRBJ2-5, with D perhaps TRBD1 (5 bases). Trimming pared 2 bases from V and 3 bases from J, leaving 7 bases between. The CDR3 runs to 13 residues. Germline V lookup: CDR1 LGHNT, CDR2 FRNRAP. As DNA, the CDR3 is TGTGCTAGTGGTTTGATAGGGGAAGAGACCCAGTACTTC. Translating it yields CASGLIGEETQYF. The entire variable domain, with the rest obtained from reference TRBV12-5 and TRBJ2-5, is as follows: DARVTQTPRHKVTEMGQEVTMRCQPILGHNTVFWYRQTMMQGLELLAYFRNRAPLDDSGMPKDRFSAEMPDATLATLKIQPSEPRDSAVYFCASGLIGEETQYFGPGTRLLVL.

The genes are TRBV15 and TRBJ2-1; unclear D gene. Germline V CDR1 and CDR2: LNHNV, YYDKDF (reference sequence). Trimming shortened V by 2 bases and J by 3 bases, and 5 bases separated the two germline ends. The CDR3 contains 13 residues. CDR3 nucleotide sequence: TGTGCCACCAGCAGAATCGTCTACAATGAGCAGTTCTTC. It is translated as CATSRIVYNEQFF.

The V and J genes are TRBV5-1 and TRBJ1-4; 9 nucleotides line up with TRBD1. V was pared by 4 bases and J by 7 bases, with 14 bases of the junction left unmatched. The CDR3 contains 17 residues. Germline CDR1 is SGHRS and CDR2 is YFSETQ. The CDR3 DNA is TGCGCCAGCAGCGGGGACAGGGTCGGTTTGGGAGGTGAAAAACTGTTTTTT. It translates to CASSGDRVGLGGEKLFF.

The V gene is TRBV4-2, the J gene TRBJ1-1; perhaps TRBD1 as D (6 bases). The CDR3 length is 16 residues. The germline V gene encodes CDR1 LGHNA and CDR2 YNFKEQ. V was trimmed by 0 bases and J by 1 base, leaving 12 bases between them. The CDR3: CASSQDLGAENTEAFF. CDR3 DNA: TGTGCCAGCAGCCAAGATCTGGGGGCAGAGAACACTGAAGCTTTCTTT.

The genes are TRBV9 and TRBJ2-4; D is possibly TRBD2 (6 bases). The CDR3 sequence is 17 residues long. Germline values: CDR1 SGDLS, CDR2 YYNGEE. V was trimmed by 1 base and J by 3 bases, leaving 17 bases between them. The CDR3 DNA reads TGTGCCAGCAGCGTAAGGGCGGGGTCGGGGTACAAAAACATTCAGTACTTC. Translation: CASSVRAGSGYKNIQYF.

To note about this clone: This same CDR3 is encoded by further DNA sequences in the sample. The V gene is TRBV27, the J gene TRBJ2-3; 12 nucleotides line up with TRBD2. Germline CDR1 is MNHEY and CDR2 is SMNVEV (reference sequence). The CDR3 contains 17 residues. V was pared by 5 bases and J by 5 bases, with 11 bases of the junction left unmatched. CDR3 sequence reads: CASSIPRLAGEVDTQYF. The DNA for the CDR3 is TGTGCCAGCAGTATCCCGCGACTAGCGGGAGAAGTAGATACGCAGTATTTT.

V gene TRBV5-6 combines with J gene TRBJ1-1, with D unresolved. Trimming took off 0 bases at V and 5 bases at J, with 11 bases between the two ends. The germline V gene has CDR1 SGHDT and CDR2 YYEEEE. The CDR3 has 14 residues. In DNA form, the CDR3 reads TGTGCCAGCAGCTTGGGGTCTAGTGGAACTGAAGCTTTCTTT. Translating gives CASSLGSSGTEAFF.

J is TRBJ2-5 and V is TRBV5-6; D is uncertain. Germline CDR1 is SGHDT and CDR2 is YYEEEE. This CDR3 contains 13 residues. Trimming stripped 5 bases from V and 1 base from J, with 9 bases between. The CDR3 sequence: CASRLIGQETQYF. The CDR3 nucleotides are TGTGCCAGCAGATTAATCGGCCAAGAGACCCAGTACTTC.

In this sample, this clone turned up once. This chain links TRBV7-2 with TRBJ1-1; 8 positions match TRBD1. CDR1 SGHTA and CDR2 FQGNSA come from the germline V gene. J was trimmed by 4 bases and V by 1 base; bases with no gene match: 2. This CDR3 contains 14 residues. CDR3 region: CASSLGRGLTEAFF. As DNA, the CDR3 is TGTGCCAGCAGCTTAGGCAGGGGGCTCACTGAAGCTTTCTTT.

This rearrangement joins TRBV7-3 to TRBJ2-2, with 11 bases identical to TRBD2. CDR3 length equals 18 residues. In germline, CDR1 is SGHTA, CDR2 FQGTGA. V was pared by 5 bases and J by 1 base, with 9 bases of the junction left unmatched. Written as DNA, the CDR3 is TGTGCCAGCAGCCCCAACCCAACTAGCGGGAGGAACACCGGGGAGCTGTTTTTT. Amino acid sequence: CASSPNPTSGRNTGELFF.

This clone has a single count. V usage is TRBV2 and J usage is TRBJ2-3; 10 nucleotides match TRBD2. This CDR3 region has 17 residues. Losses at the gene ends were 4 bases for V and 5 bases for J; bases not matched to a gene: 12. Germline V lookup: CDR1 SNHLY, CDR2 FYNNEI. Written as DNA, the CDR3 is TGTGCCAGCAGTGTGGGAAGCGGGAGGGCCGATAAAGATACGCAGTATTTT. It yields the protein CASSVGSGRADKDTQYF.